This T cell receptor beta chain derives from a study of immune evolution from preneoplasia to lung adenocarcinoma (dated by TCRdb to about 2021). With regard to the full study: HLA loss of heterozygosity was found in roughly 7% of AIS, 15% of MIA and about a third of ADC lesions, and in no AAH lesions. The study profiled immune contexture across lung adenocarcinoma precursors and invasive adenocarcinoma using immune gene expression, TCR sequencing and multiplex immunofluorescence. Resected precursor lesions (AAH, AIS, MIA) and invasive adenocarcinomas were compared with paired morphologically normal lung tissue. The sample size depended on which specimens were available, not on a prior power calculation. Whole exome sequencing and methylation data from the same cohort of nodules were integrated with the immune data. The overall cohort comprised approximately 53 patients with pulmonary nodules who underwent surgical resection. The TCR sequencing data were obtained from about 51 patients. It was reported in the study that 100 to 110 samples were used for TCR sequencing. Class I HLA alleles were inferred from exome data with POLYSOLVER, and allele-specific HLA loss was detected with LOHHLA.

What the authors observed across the whole study: Because all patients were from Japan and China, applicability to Western populations was uncertain. T cell clonality was highest in KRAS-mutant nodules compared with EGFR-mutant or double wild-type lesions. The highest clonality was observed in normal lung, whereas higher T cell density and diversity but lower clonality appeared to be present in later-stage lesions. The findings reflected association rather than direct causation, and larger cohorts with long-term follow-up and longitudinal biopsies were considered necessary. Top T cell clone frequencies were highest in normal lung and appeared to decrease progressively from AAH through AIS, MIA and invasive adenocarcinoma.

Using the immunoSEQ hsTCRbeta Kit, TCR beta CDR3 regions were sequenced from DNA. In the original analysis: TCR sequencing data were analysed with the ImmunoSEQ Analyzer. T cell clonality was defined as 1 minus Pielou's evenness, calculated on productive rearrangements. The inverse Simpson index, applied to productive templates, was used to measure T cell diversity. T cell density was defined as TCR beta template counts normalized to usable DNA, with usable DNA estimated by amplification and sequencing of housekeeping genes. TCR metrics were compared across histologic stages using two-sided Kruskal-Wallis tests. The table was pulled from immuneACCESS by TCRdb, which kept in-frame rearrangements only. Such tables lose some clones; where checked, under half of the loss comes from unresolved V genes, and the rest has no known cause. V, J and clone size reflect that table, while D and trimming were determined from the DNA. The sample contains 7,000 to 10,000 clones, 81% of them found a single time. Of the sample, approximately 9% is held by the ten largest clones.

The patients had resection in Japan or China between the mid-2010s and the late 2010s. The histologic diagnosis of each case was independently confirmed on H&E slides by two lung cancer pathologists. For nucleic acid extraction, premalignant or tumor cells were enriched by macro-dissection following pathologic assessment. FFPE tissue was used for DNA isolation with the AllPrep DNA/RNA FFPE Kit. With regard to this clone: Its cognate antigen has yet to be identified. Base qualities are not recorded, but no much larger clone differs from it by a single base.

From the germline V gene, CDR1 is ENHRY and CDR2 is SYGVKD. The CDR3 has 14 amino acids, counting the end cysteine and phenylalanine. Only the CDR3 part of the read is kept: 42 bases, read in frame from the first base. The V end loses 9 bases and the J end loses 5 bases, and a stretch of 16 bases separates them. Sequenced input: FFPE invasive lung adenocarcinoma tissue. In the paper's terms, the cell subset or site label means: frankly invasive lung adenocarcinoma (ADC). This chain joins TRBV10-3 to TRBJ1-4; D gene: possibly TRBD1, on 6 matching bases. The receptor comes from a person between 50 and 60 years old with lung adenocarcinoma. The CDR3 protein sequence reads: CAIRAGGGNEKLFF. The sequence in DNA is TGTGCCATTCGAGCGGGGGGCGGGAATGAAAAACTGTTTTTT.